This T cell receptor beta chain was sequenced for a study of T-cell memory formation after mild COVID-19. There are a few counts of this clonotype. What it binds is not known. Study-level points and caveats: Later expanders leaned CD4+, whereas clones that contracted between day 15 and 85 were balanced CD4/CD8. Certain responding clones were present in pre-infection memory, suggesting participation of cross-reactive memory.

Germline-derived CDR1 and CDR2 are DFQATT and SNEGSKA (reference sequence). This CDR3 spans 16 amino acids. V shed 3 bases and J 0 bases; nucleotides not matched to a gene: 7. After 5'RACE with constant-segment primers, TCR alpha and TCR beta cDNA libraries carrying sample barcodes and UMIs were obtained. MiXCR, applied by TCRdb to the 5' RACE reads, yields one record per CDR3 protein. The sample lists around 300,000 distinct CDR3 sequences, over 11% occurring once. Sequencing was performed on PBMCs or a T cell subset sorted from them (not recorded which). This sequence was found in a man in his late teens or twenties who had mild COVID-19 (a few samples of this study predate the infection). Cell type and time point are not known. The chain links TRBV20-1 to TRBJ2-4; 8 bases are shared with TRBD2. CDR3 in amino acids: CSARISGELAKNIQYF. CDR3 DNA sequence: TGCAGTGCTAGGATTAGCGGGGAATTAGCCAAAAACATTCAGTACTTC.